This paragraph reports one TCR beta chain. Its target antigen remains unknown. Base qualities are missing; no much larger clone stands one base away. The cohort was made up of under 800 healthy bone marrow donors. Cohort members were all nominally healthy when sampled, although unrecorded immune exposures were likely present. The donor tested CMV seropositive, placing the donor among the 289 seropositive members of the cohort. A peripheral blood sample was collected from each donor, and TCR beta sequencing was performed on peripheral blood mononuclear cells. Genomic DNA extraction from the blood cell samples was performed with the Qiagen DNeasy Blood Extraction Kit. The CDR3, cysteine through phenylalanine, is 14 amino acids long. Just the 42-base CDR3 DNA is kept, in frame starting at base 1. The trim is 0 bases for V and 8 bases for J, with a gap of 13 bases between the germline ends. CDR1 and CDR2, looked up from the germline V gene, are MNHNS and SASEGT.

The source of the sample is a study of cytomegalovirus exposure and HLA in healthy donors (dated by TCRdb to about 2017). In terms of the full investigation: An earlier analysis of some 500 of the donors reported roughly 270 Gb of sequence data and some 120 million unique TCR beta sequences from about 179 million T cells. A later genetic analysis took genome-wide SNP genotypes for about 60% of the roughly 670 donors and used that subset as a discovery cohort. A separate validation cohort of 100 to 150 different subjects was used in addition to the approximately 700-subject first cohort. Using immunosequencing, the study profiled T cell repertoires from roughly 650 subjects and related those repertoires to cytomegalovirus serostatus. Of the approximately 400 genotyped donors, approximately 82% fell in the genetic ancestry cluster associated with self-reported Caucasian donors. To predict cytomegalovirus infection status, the study brought together high-throughput TCR immunosequencing, statistical association of individual TCRs with disease status, and machine learning. Among 300 to 450 genotyped donors of the cohort, an average of about 240,000 unique TCR beta nucleotide sequences were sequenced per donor, approximately 20% of them non-productive. A later analysis re-analyzed previously published TCR beta repertoires from several hundred donors and added high-resolution HLA genotyping to study TCR occurrence patterns. Every discovery cohort repertoire had been produced on one sequencing platform. Rather than drawing on any new phenotypic data, the later analysis identified candidate immune exposures from TCR beta sequences and the way those sequences occurred across donors. In an earlier analysis of over 550 of the donors, high-throughput TCR beta sequencing was used to judge whether each TCR beta V gene segment behaved as functional or pseudogenic. Roughly 300 gigabases of sequencing data and tens of millions of unique TCR sequences were included in an early release covering 550 to 650 HLA-typed donors. About five DR-DQ haplotypes were treated as single units for association and clustering because of strong linkage in the cohort. The study was designed to test whether signatures of past pathogen exposure could be identified by cataloging public T cell receptors. Typing coverage varied by locus: about 620-630 donors for A, B, C, DRB1 and DQB1; under 550 for DQA1; over 600 for DPA1; approximately 490 for DPB1. Both class I and class II loci were covered by HLA typing, at four-digit resolution. Donor age, sex, ethnicity and CMV serostatus were compiled alongside the repertoire data. What the study reported, not specific to this receptor: In vitro tests confirmed that a few of the cytomegalovirus-associated TCR beta chains recognize cytomegalovirus antigens. Because the 87-base-pair reads could not distinguish some IMGT-functional V segments, including TRBV6-2 and TRBV6-3, those segments were excluded. The earlier analysis of 450 to 700 of the donors excluded roughly 17 rarely observed V segments, including chromosome 9 orphons, because counts were too low. A later analysis associated about 17,000 TCR beta sequences with specific HLA alleles at a false discovery rate of 0.05. The authors suggested that the approach could potentially be extended to other disease states and immunological phenotypes. Cytomegalovirus status was reported to be diagnosed by the classifier with high specificity and sensitivity in both the original and validation cohorts. Broadly in line with IMGT annotations, most TCR beta V segments showed up in productive rearrangements about 87% or about 30% of the time in an earlier analysis of 587 of the donors. For the cohort, immune exposure information was limited to CMV serostatus. In a later analysis, the rate of TCR association differed among HLA loci, with DRB1 alleles having the most associated TCRs and HLA-C alleles having the fewest. Most TCR sequences were seen in very few donors, while some public TCRs were found in many individuals. Compared with the roughly 670-donor mean, donors in an Asian-associated ancestry cluster had fewer N-insertions in productive TCRs, according to a later genetic analysis. A cluster of highly shared sequence variants was judged likely to be a technical artifact of the sequencing pipeline. A further reported finding was that TCR beta sequences accurately predicted the HLA-A and HLA-B alleles for most subjects in the first cohort. This cohort had only TCR beta chains sequenced, and the lack of alpha or paired-chain data limited which features could be detected. Linkage disequilibrium might explain the correlated functional status among segregating V segments, but an unknown experimental factor could not be excluded. Because some donors lacked HLA typing at each locus, the association tests relied only on the typed subset. In a later genetic analysis, a missense DCLRE1C variant was associated with V-gene and J-gene trimming of TCR beta chains, and the association was replicated in an independent cohort. Presence/absence analyses assumed roughly uniform sequencing depth across donors, an assumption that may not hold. A total of roughly 160 TCR beta chains were listed by the study as associated with cytomegalovirus. Compared with equally common non-associated chains, HLA-associated TCR beta chains in a later analysis were more clonally expanded and had lower generation probabilities. A later analysis found that most CMV-associated TCR beta chains appeared HLA-restricted, with HLA associations seemingly driven largely by CMV exposure. When HLA alleles, especially DR and DQ, strongly co-occurred, TCR associations were difficult to assign to individual alleles. A later analysis reported that several top co-occurrence clusters appeared linked to parvovirus B19, influenza, CMV and Epstein-Barr virus.

The method behind the library was the immunoSEQ multiplex PCR assay. For the multiplex PCR, a mixture combining 60 forward primers for TCR Vbeta segments and 13 reverse primers for TCR Jbeta segments was used. A multiplex PCR assay on genomic DNA amplified the CDR3 region of rearranged TCR beta genes. On the Illumina HiSeq System, the amplified TCR beta libraries were sequenced as 87-base-pair reads. Per the authors' processing: In a later analysis, 70 million to 95 million unique TCR beta chains were counted across the roughly 610 repertoires, and approximately 11 million of these chains were shared by at least two donors. Raw reads were error-corrected and collapsed into unique sequences with a nearest-neighbor algorithm that merged closely related sequences to remove PCR and sequencing errors. V, D and J gene segments were assigned by aligning CDR3 sequences to IMGT reference sequences. For a sequence to be retained, at least a six-nucleotide match to both a V gene segment and a J gene segment was required. Rearrangements were classified as productive when the CDR3 lacked stop codons and remained in frame with V and J, and all other rearrangements were classified as non-productive. CDR3 was defined according to IMGT convention as the region running from the second conserved V-encoded cysteine to the conserved J-encoded phenylalanine. The earlier analysis of 500 to 650 of the donors excluded any sequence lacking an unambiguous match to a single V gene segment. In an earlier analysis of 500 to 750 of the donors, V segments were called functional above 56.7% productive rearrangements and were called segregating when the between-donor standard deviation exceeded 5%. To diagnose cytomegalovirus status from the catalog of TCR beta chain sequences, a statistical classification framework was built. A later analysis assigned V and J genes by comparing TCR nucleotide sequences with IMGT/GENE-DB human TR gene sequences. In a later analysis, CDR3 sequences and most-parsimonious VDJ recombination scenarios were assigned using the TCRdist pipeline. A later analysis defined each TCR beta chain by its CDR3 amino acid sequence plus V-gene family, and excluded reads lacking a unique V-gene family. In a later analysis, 500 to 650 highly shared, low-generation-probability nucleotide sequences were removed to address suspected cross-contamination and a sequencing artifact. For each public chain, a later analysis derived a clonal expansion index from normalized ranks of inferred template counts within each repertoire. Generation probabilities in a later analysis came from a VDJ recombination model fitted to out-of-frame rearrangements, and those results were checked against IGoR. A later analysis scored TCR-TCR, TCR-HLA and TCR-CMV co-occurrence with hypergeometric tests, applying a repertoire-size bias correction to TCR pairs. To estimate false discovery rates, a later analysis permuted the HLA or CMV assignments 20 times. In a later analysis, co-occurring TCRs were grouped with DBSCAN, and TCRdist sequence similarity was added when clustering was performed within HLA-allele-positive subsets. Co-occurrence clustering excluded repertoires with fewer than 30,000 or more than 120,000 public chains, plus five with anomalous nucleotide sharing. The immuneACCESS repertoire file appears here via TCRdb, limited to in-frame rearrangements. These files lack a portion of the clones; in checked studies, under half of the deficit traces to unresolved V genes, and the cause of the others is not known. V, J and clone size are taken as reported in that table, and D and trimming were inferred from the DNA itself. Present in this sample are under 150,000 clones, 75% to 85% of which were seen just once. Of the sample, more than 7.5% is held by the ten largest clones.

The specimen was PBMCs. This TCR derives from a woman between 45 and 65 years old in good health and CMV-seropositive. The rearranged segments are TRBV6-1 and TRBJ1-2, with no reliable assignment of the D segment. At the DNA level, the sequence is TGTGCCAGCAGTGAAGCAGGGAGCCATATAGGCTACACCTTC. Its translation is CASSEAGSHIGYTF.